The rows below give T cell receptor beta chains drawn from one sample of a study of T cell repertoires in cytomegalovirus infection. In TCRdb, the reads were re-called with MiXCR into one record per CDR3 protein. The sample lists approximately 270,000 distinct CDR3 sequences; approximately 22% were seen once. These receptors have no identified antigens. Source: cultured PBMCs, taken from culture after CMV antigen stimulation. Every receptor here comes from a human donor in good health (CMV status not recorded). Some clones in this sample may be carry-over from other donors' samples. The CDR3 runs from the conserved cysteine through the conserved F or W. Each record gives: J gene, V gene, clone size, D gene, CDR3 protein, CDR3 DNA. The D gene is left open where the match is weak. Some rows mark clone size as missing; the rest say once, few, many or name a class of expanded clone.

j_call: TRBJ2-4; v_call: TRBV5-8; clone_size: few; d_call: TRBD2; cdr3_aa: CASRLTGTSGRTIQYF; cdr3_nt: TGTGCCAGCAGATTGACCGGGACTAGCGGGAGGACCATTCAGTACTTC
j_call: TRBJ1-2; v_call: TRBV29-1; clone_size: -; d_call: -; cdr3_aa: CSVGTGPNYGYTF; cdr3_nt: TGCAGCGTCGGTACCGGGCCTAACTATGGCTACACCTTC
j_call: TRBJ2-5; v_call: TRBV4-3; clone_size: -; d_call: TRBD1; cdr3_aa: CASSKTDRGLQETQYF; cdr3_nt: TGCGCCAGCAGCAAGACGGACAGGGGGCTCCAAGAGACCCAGTACTTC
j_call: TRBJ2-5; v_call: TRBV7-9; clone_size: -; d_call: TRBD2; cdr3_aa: CASSHPGLAGVETQYF; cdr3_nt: TGTGCCAGCAGCCACCCGGGACTAGCGGGAGTTGAGACCCAGTACTTC
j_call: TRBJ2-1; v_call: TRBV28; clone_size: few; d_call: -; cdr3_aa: CASPGPLNEQFF; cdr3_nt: TGTGCCAGCCCCGGGCCGCTCAATGAGCAGTTCTTC
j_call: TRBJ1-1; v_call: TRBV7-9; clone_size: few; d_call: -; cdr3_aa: CASSLALGFRENTEAFF; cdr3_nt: TGTGCCAGCAGCTTAGCGCTTGGGTTCAGGGAGAACACTGAAGCTTTCTTT
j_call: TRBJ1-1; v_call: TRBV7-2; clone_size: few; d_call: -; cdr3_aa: CASSSDTNTEAFF; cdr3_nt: TGTGCCAGCAGCTCTGATACGAACACTGAAGCTTTCTTT
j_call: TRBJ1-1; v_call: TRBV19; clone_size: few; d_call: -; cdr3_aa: CASSIGGMNTEAFF; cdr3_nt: TGTGCCAGTAGTATCGGAGGCATGAACACTGAAGCTTTCTTT
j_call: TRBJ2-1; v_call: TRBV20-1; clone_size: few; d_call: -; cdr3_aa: CSARDKSSYNEQFF; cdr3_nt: TGCAGTGCCCGCGACAAGAGCTCCTACAATGAGCAGTTCTTC
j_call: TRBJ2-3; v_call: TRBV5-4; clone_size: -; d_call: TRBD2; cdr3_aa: CASSSGLAVQDTQYF; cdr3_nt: TGTGCCAGCAGCTCGGGACTAGCGGTACAGGATACGCAGTATTTT
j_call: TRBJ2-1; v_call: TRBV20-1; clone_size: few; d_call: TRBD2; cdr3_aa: CSARVTSGRTYNEQFF; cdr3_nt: TGCAGTGCTAGAGTAACTAGCGGGAGGACCTACAATGAGCAGTTCTTC
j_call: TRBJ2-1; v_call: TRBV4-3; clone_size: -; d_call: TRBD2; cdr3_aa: CASSQDRLAGGNEQFF; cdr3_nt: TGCGCCAGCAGCCAAGACCGCCTAGCGGGAGGCAATGAGCAGTTCTTC
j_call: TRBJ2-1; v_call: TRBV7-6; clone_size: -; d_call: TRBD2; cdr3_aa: CASSHASGRFDEQFF; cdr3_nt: TGTGCCAGCAGCCACGCGAGCGGGAGGTTTGATGAGCAGTTCTTC
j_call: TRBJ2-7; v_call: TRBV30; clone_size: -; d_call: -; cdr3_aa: CAWVGIYEQYF; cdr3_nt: TGTGCCTGGGTCGGGATATACGAGCAGTACTTC
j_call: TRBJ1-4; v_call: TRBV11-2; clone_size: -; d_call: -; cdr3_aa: CASSLAPKGGTNEKLFF; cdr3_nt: TGTGCCAGCAGCTTAGCCCCCAAGGGGGGGACTAATGAAAAACTGTTTTTT
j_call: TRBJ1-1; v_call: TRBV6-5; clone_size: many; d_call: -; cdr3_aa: CASSPFGPTEAFF; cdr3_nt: TGTGCCAGCAGCCCCTTCGGGCCCACTGAAGCTTTCTTT
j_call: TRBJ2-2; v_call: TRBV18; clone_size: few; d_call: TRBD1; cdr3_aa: CASSPERTGTNTGELFF; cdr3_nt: TGTGCCAGCTCACCCGAACGGACAGGGACGAACACCGGGGAGCTGTTTTTT
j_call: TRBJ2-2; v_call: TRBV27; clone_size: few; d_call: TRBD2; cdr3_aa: CASSLKPRTSGTGELFF; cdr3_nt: TGTGCCAGCAGCTTAAAACCCCGGACTAGCGGCACCGGGGAGCTGTTTTTT
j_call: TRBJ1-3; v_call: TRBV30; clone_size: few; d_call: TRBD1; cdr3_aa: CAWLQGPGNTIYF; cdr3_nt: TGTGCCTGGCTACAGGGGCCAGGAAACACCATATATTTT
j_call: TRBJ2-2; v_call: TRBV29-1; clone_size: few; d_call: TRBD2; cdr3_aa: CSVQNSGIGTGELFF; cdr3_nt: TGCAGCGTTCAAAATAGCGGGATAGGGACCGGGGAGCTGTTTTTT
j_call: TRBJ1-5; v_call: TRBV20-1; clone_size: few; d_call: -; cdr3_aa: CSAVAGAIRYQPQHF; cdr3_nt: TGCAGTGCCGTCGCCGGCGCAATCCGATATCAGCCCCAGCATTTT
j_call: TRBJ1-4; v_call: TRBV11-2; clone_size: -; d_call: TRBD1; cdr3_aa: CASSVGQGDEKLFF; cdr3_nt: TGTGCCAGCAGCGTGGGACAGGGGGATGAAAAACTGTTTTTT
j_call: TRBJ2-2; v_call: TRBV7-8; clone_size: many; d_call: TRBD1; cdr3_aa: CASSLGGGQGVTGELFF; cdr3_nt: TGTGCCAGCAGCTTAGGGGGCGGACAGGGGGTGACCGGGGAGCTGTTTTTT
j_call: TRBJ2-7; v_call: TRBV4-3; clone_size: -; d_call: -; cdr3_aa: CASSQVAGRQGYEQYF; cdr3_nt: TGCGCCAGCAGCCAAGTAGCCGGGCGACAAGGGTACGAGCAGTACTTC
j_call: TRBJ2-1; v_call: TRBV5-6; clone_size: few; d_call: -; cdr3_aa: CASSLRNLVLSNEQFF; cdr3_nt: TGTGCCAGCAGCTTGAGGAATCTAGTCCTAAGCAATGAGCAGTTCTTC
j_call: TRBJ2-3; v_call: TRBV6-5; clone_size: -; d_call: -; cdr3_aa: CASSYGWDTQYF; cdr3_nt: TGTGCCAGCAGTTACGGCTGGGATACGCAGTATTTT
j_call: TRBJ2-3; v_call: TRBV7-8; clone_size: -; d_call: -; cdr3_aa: CASRKNVGVTDTQYF; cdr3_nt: TGTGCCAGCAGGAAAAACGTGGGGGTAACAGATACGCAGTATTTT
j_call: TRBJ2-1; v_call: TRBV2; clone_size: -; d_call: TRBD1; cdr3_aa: CASSGGQGYNEQFF; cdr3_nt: TGTGCCAGCAGTGGAGGACAGGGGTACAATGAGCAGTTCTTC
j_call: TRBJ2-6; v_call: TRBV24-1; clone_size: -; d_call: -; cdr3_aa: CATSAGSAGANVLTF; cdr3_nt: TGTGCCACCAGTGCAGGGTCAGCTGGGGCCAACGTCCTGACTTTC
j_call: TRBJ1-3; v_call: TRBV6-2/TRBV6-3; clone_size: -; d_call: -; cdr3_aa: CASGRPVYF; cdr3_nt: TGTGCGTCCGGACGACCCGTATATTTT
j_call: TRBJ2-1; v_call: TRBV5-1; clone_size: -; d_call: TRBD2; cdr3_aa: CASSLRRLAGYNEQFF; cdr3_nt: TGCGCCAGCAGCTTACGTCGACTAGCCGGATACAATGAGCAGTTCTTC
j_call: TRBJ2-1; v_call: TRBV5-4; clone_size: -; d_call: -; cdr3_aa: CASSLVGLRGNEQFF; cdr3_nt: TGTGCCAGCAGCTTGGTGGGACTGCGAGGCAATGAGCAGTTCTTC
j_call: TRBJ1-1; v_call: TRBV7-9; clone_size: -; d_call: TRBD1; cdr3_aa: CASSSDRSHTEAFF; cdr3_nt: TGTGCCAGCAGCTCGGACAGGAGTCACACTGAAGCTTTCTTT
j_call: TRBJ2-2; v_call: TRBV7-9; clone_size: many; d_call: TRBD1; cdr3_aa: CASSLAKSGQGNTGELFF; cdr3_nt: TGTGCCAGCAGCTTAGCGAAGTCCGGACAGGGAAATACCGGGGAGCTGTTTTTT
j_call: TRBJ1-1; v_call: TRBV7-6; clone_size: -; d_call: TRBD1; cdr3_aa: CASSLYTGANTEAFF; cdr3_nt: TGTGCCAGCAGCTTATATACAGGGGCGAACACTGAAGCTTTCTTT
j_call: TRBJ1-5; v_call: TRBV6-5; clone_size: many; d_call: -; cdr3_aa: CASSYSRADNQPQHF; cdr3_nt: TGTGCCAGCAGTTACTCGAGGGCAGACAATCAGCCCCAGCATTTT
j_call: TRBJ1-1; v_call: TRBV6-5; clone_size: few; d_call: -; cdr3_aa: CASSLGLSQSGAFF; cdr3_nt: TGTGCCAGCAGCTTGGGACTCTCTCAATCGGGGGCTTTCTTT
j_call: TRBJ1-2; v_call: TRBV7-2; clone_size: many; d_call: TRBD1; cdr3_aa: CASSLGTGGSRYGYTF; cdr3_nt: TGTGCCAGCAGCCTCGGGACAGGGGGCTCCCGCTATGGCTACACCTTC
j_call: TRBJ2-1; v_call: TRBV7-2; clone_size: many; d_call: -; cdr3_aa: CASSFQSLNEQFF; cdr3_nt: TGTGCCAGCAGCTTCCAATCCCTCAATGAGCAGTTCTTC
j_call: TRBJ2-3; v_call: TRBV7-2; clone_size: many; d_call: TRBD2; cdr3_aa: CASSFRLADTTDTQYF; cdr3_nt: TGTGCCAGCAGCTTTCGACTAGCGGATACCACAGATACGCAGTATTTT
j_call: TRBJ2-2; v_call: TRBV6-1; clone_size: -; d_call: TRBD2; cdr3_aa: CASSSRPGLAGGTGELFF; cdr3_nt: TGTGCCAGCAGTTCCCGACCGGGACTAGCGGGAGGCACCGGGGAGCTGTTTTTT
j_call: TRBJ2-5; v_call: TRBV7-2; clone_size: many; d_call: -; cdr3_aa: CASSSGQEVRGETQYF; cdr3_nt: TGTGCCAGCAGCTCTGGGCAGGAGGTTCGTGGGGAGACCCAGTACTTC
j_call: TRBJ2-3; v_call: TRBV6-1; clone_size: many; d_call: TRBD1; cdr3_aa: CASSEVTGATATDTQYF; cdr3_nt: TGTGCCAGCAGCGAGGTTACAGGGGCCACCGCCACAGATACGCAGTATTTT
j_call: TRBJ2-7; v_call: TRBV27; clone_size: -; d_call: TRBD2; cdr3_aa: CATAAPGGPQYF; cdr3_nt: TGTGCCACGGCTGCCCCGGGAGGGCCCCAGTACTTC
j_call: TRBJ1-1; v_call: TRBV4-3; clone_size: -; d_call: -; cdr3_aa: CASSPSSSLNTEAFF; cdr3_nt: TGCGCCAGCAGCCCGAGTAGCAGTCTGAACACTGAAGCTTTCTTT
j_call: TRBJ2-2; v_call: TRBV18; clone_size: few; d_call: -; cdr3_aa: CASSPILAENTGELFF; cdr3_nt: TGTGCCAGCTCACCAATATTAGCGGAGAACACCGGGGAGCTGTTTTTT
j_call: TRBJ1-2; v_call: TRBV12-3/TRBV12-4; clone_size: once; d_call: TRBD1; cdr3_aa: CASSRGDSYGYTF; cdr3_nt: TGTGCCAGCAGTAGGGGGGACAGCTATGGCTACACCTTC
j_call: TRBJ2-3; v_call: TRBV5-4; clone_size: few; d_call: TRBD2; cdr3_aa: CASSPRAGLALDTQYF; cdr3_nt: TGTGCCAGCAGCCCCAGGGCGGGACTAGCGCTGGATACGCAGTATTTT
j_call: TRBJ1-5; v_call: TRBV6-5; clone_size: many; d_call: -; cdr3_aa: CASSYGSNQPQHF; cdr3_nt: TGTGCCAGCAGTTACGGTAGCAATCAGCCCCAGCATTTT
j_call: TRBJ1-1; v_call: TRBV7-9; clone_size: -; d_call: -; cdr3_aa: CAHRADTEAFF; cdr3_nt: TGTGCCCACAGGGCGGACACTGAAGCTTTCTTT
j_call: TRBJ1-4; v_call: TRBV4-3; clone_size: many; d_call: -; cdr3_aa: CASSQDLSDGEKLFF; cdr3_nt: TGCGCCAGCAGCCAAGATTTATCTGATGGGGAAAAACTGTTTTTT
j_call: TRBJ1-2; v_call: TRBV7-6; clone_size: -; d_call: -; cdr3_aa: CASSVRGRNNYGYTF; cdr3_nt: TGTGCCAGCAGCGTGAGGGGACGGAATAACTATGGCTACACCTTC
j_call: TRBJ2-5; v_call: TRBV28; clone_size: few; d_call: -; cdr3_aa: CASSLTYGQSETQYF; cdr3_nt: TGTGCCAGCAGTTTAACCTACGGACAGTCGGAGACCCAGTACTTC
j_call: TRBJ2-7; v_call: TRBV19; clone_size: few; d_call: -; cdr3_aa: CASSTGPTYEQYF; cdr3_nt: TGTGCCAGTAGTACCGGCCCCACCTACGAGCAGTACTTC
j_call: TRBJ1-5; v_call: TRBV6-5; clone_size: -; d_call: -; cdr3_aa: CASSYSTGQTQPQHF; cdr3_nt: TGTGCCAGCAGTTACTCGACGGGACAAACTCAGCCCCAGCATTTT
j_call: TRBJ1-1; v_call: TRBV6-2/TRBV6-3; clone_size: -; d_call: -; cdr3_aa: CASSEYPFQVRNTEAFF; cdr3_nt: TGTGCCAGCAGTGAATACCCGTTCCAGGTTCGGAACACTGAAGCTTTCTTT
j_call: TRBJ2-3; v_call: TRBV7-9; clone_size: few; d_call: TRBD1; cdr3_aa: CASSPRQGDTQYF; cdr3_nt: TGTGCCAGCAGCCCCAGACAGGGGGATACGCAGTATTTT
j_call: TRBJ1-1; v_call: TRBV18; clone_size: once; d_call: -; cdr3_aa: CASSTQDRNTEAFF; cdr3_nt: TGTGCCAGCTCAACACAGGACAGGAACACTGAAGCTTTCTTT
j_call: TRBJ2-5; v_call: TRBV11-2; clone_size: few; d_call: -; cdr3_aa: CASSLTPLETQYF; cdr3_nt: TGTGCCAGCAGCTTGACCCCCCTAGAGACCCAGTACTTC